This T cell receptor (beta chain) was profiled in a study of shared clonotypes between healthy human individuals (dated by TCRdb to about 2020). About the full investigation: The cohort comprised a couple of women and a few men aged 18 to 49 years. For each donor, three plates each were used for CD4 naive and CD4 memory, two plates were used for CD8 naive, and one plate was used for CD8 memory. To estimate repertoire size and how much clonotypes are shared between individuals, the study performed deep sequencing of blood TCR repertoires from roughly five healthy adults. To increase sequencing depth and limit assay-specific biases, TCR repertoire library preparation and sequencing were carried out by different laboratories using diverse techniques. Each donor's leukapheresis produced roughly between roughly 0.85 and 10 billion PBMCs. Overall study results and their limits: Roughly 5% of naive CD4, 3.5% of naive CD8, about 2.5% of memory CD4, and about 0.4% of memory CD8 clonotypes were shared across four donors. Clonotypes shared by all four sorted-subset donors showed higher generation probabilities than non-shared clonotypes. Even with the large sequencing depth, rarefaction of the sorted-subset datasets indicated that sequencing was incomplete. Sampling was restricted to blood, and TCR repertoires in tissues likely differ from the TCR repertoires found in blood. Larger estimated clonotype richness was generally found for naive subsets than for memory subsets. Based on pairwise subsampling, the degree of clonotype sharing among donors was expected to be affected by sequencing depth. Because the study included a small number of donors, the genetic and exposure-history diversity represented was limited.

V gives up 1 base and J gives up 2 bases, and the segment between their germline ends measures 9 bases. The CDR1 and CDR2 encoded by the germline V gene are SGHTA and FQGNSA. The CDR3 runs 14 residues from the cysteine to the phenylalanine. Solely the CDR3 DNA is kept, with 42 bases framed from the first base. Using the deep immunoSEQ assay, multiplex PCR amplified TCR CDR3 regions from genomic DNA. For each cell subset, the extracted genomic DNA was distributed evenly across all wells of several immunoSEQ 96-well plates, and each plate served as one replicate. For sorted subsets, roughly 200 ng of genomic DNA, equivalent to some 30,000 T cell genomes, went into each replicate PCR. The purified libraries were quantified using a Qubit 3.0 fluorometer, sized with a Bioanalyzer 2100, and then quantified again using the KAPA Library Quantification kit. Every immunoSEQ 96-well plate was sequenced on a separate single-read 150-cycle Illumina NextSeq 550 flow cell. The paper's processing steps were these. Because the immunoSEQ output held only junctional sequences and lacked quality scores, the filtering could not match the filtering applied to full-length reads. Sequences were annotated with PyIR, a Python wrapper for IgBLAST v1.9, using IMGT germline references to assign V/J genes and CDR3. Reads were filtered out if the reads had weak V/J assignments (E-value above 1e-6), no CDR3, stop codons, out-of-frame junctions, or ambiguous translated residues. V3J clonotypes were defined as sequences sharing the same inferred V gene, J gene, and CDR3 amino acid sequence. Percentage overlap between repertoires was computed as shared unique clonotypes divided by the size of the smaller repertoire. Richness of each repertoire was evaluated using RTK rarefaction, the Chao1 estimator, and Recon v2.1 estimates of unobserved clonotypes. For all TCRbeta clonotypes obtained by the gDNA method from a handful of donors, generation probabilities were computed with OLGA. As stored in TCRdb, this immuneACCESS dataset retains in-frame rearrangements with V and J assigned. A fraction of the clones does not appear; measured against another copy, unresolved V genes explain less than half of the discrepancy, and the remainder lacks a known reason. That table supplies the V and J calls and clone size; D and trimming were determined from the DNA. This sample holds about 2.1 million clones; over 85% were observed only once. The top ten constitute 1.5% to 2% of the sample.

For the CD8 naive samples, CD45RO-negative cells were positively selected for CCR7, yielding a CD45RA+CCR7+ population from which TemRA cells were excluded. Healthy HIV-negative adults with no recently reported acute infections or vaccinations were included as donors. Every donor was a Caucasian adult living in Nashville, Tennessee, USA. Blood was collected by leukapheresis, and PBMCs were isolated by Ficoll-Histopaque density gradient centrifugation and then cryopreserved in liquid nitrogen vapor phase. Analytical flow cytometry was used to check the purity and quantity of each magnetically sorted T cell population. Genomic DNA was isolated from each sorted fraction and quantified by UV absorbance on a Nanodrop 2000c. On this clone: There is no known antigen for this receptor. It has no much larger one-base neighbor in the sample; base qualities were not kept. Within the sample, other DNA sequences also encode this same CDR3.

This receptor was identified in a man between 18 and 35 years old in good health. Some clones in this sample may be carry-over from other donors' samples. Recombination joined TRBV7-2 with TRBJ2-7; the best D guess is TRBD1, with 5 bases matching. The sample consisted of naive CD8+ T cells from PBMCs. The cell subset or site label, read with the paper, signifies: CD45RA+CCR7+. In nucleotides, the sequence is TGTGCCAGCAGCTTAGGGGGCAGCACCTACGAGCAGTACTTC. Its translation is CASSLGGSTYEQYF.